This T cell receptor beta chain was sequenced during a study of brain T cells in children with intractable seizures. Study-level results: Pre- and post-surgery blood differed in depth, so pre-surgery absences may be undersampling. HCMV serostatus was not known, and viral specificity came from CDR3 similarity only.

The CDR3 totals 17 residues. Germline assignment: CDR1 SGHVS and CDR2 FNYEAQ. V lost 2 bases, J lost 0 bases, and 14 bases lay in between. Described time point: blood from clinic visit 5 months post-surgery; TSC patient then seizure free. The sequenced cases were selected for having the highest brain T cell transcript signatures. At least one anti-epileptic drug was given before surgery. The protocol was immunoSEQ multiplex PCR, while the TCRdb copy is restricted to in-frame clones and leaves out a portion. The sample carries about 340,000 clones, 93% recorded once. A word on this clone: Its antigen is still unknown.

This sample comprised peripheral blood, obtained roughly 5 months after surgery. The receptor was derived from a boy under two years old with tuberous sclerosis and intractable seizures. The chain joins TRBV7-6 to TRBJ2-1; weak D call: TRBD2 (7 bases). The CDR3 nucleotides are TGTGCCAGCAGCTTAAGGGGAGGGGGGTCCTCCTACAATGAGCAGTTCTTC. Its protein is CASSLRGGGSSYNEQFF.